This TCR beta chain was sequenced during a study of identical twins. A universal primer site arose from template switching, and cDNA bore unique molecular identifiers. MiXCR was run by TCRdb on the 5' RACE reads, yielding one entry per CDR3 protein. The sample yields 600,000 to 700,000 distinct CDR3 sequences, 21% seen once. J was trimmed by 7 bases and V by 3 bases; bases with no gene match: 9. CDR1 is DFQATT, CDR2 SNEGSKA, per germline (reference sequence). The CDR3 spans 14 residues. These data also formed part of another study, on T cells expressing NK-cell markers. That source adds: Several donors showed these clonotypes also leading the CD3+CD56-NKG2C+ fraction.

The receptor's source is a woman between 18 and 30 years old in good health. Sequenced input: PBMCs. The chain recombines TRBV20-1 with TRBJ1-5; 7 bases line up with TRBD1. The CDR3 loop reads CSARDRRGGQPQHF. CDR3 bases: TGCAGTGCTAGGGACAGGCGGGGTGGCCAGCCCCAGCATTTT.